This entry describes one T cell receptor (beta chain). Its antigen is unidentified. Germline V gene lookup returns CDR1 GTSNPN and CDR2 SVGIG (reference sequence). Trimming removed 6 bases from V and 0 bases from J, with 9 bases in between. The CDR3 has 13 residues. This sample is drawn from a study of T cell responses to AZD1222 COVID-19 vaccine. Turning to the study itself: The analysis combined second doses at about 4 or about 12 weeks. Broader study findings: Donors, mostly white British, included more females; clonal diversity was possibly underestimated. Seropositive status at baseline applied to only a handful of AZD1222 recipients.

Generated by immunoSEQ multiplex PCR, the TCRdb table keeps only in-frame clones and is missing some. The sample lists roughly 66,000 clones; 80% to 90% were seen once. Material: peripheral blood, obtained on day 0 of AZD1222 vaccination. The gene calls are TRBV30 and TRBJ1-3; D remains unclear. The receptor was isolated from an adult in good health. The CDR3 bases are TGTGCCTGTGACTTAAACTCTGGAAACACCATATATTTT. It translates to CACDLNSGNTIYF.